This T cell receptor (beta chain) was sequenced in a study of radiotherapy plus CTLA-4 blockade in lung cancer (dated by TCRdb to 2016 to 2018). For context, the study as a whole: Objective responses occurred in roughly a sixth of enrolled patients, and around 29% achieved disease control. Beyond this particular receptor, the publication reports: After treatment with radiotherapy and ipilimumab, TCR clones that originated in tumors expanded in peripheral blood. The strongest predictors of response, as reported, were early dynamic changes in blood T cell clones along with a rise in serum interferon-beta after radiation.

The study evaluated CTLA-4 blockade (ipilimumab) given together with focal radiation therapy in patients who had chemo-refractory metastatic non-small-cell lung cancer. This clone was picked up one time. Its antigen specificity is not known. No base quality information exists; no much larger clone differs at one position. The library came from the immunoSEQ multiplex PCR assay. TCRdb retrieved this table from immuneACCESS and kept in-frame rearrangements only. Not all clones are present; in checked studies, unresolved V genes account for under half, and no reason is known for the remainder. This sample comprises 95,000 to 150,000 clones, 70% to 90% of them detected only once. Approximately 7.2% of the sample comes from the top ten. The source is a human donor with non-small cell lung cancer that progressed on radiotherapy plus ipilimumab. Here the sequenced sample was peripheral blood, taken from a patient treated with radiotherapy plus ipilimumab.

The CDR3 protein is CASTIRSLYNEQFF. In nucleotides, the sequence is TGTGCCAGCACGATCCGGAGCCTCTACAATGAGCAGTTCTTC. The chain joins TRBV6-1 to TRBJ2-1, with the D gene uncertain. V is cut by 7 bases and J by 3 bases, and the space between the germline ends is 13 bases. CDR1 and CDR2, per the germline V gene, are MNHNS and SASEGT. The CDR3 sequence holds 14 residues, the cysteine and phenylalanine included. The read is trimmed to its CDR3 DNA, 42 bases read in frame from base 1.